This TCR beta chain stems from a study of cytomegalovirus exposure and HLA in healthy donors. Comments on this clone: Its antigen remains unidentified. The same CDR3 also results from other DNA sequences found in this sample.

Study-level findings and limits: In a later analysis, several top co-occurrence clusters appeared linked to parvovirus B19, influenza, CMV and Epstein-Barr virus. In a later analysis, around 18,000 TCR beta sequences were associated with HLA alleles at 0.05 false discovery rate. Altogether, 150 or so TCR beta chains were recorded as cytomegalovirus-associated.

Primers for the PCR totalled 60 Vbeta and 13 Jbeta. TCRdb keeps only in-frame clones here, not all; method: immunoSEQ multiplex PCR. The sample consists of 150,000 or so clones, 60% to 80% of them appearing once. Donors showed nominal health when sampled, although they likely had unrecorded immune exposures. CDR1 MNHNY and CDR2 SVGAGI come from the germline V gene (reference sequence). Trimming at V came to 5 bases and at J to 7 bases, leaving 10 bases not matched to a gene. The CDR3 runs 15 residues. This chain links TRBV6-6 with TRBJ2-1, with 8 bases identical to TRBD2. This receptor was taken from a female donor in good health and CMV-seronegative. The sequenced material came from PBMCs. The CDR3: CASSPGTRAGNEQFF. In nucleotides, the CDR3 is TGTGCCAGCAGTCCCGGGACTAGGGCTGGGAATGAGCAGTTCTTC.